A single sample gave rise to the 15 T cell receptor beta chains below, sequenced in a study of identical twins. TCRdb ran MiXCR on the 5' RACE reads and lists one entry per CDR3 protein. The sample has around 650,000 distinct CDR3 sequences; roughly 6.6% are singletons. The same sample was also studied in work on yellow fever vaccine responses in identical twins.

Sequencing was carried out using PBMCs. Receptors originate from a woman aged 18 to 35 in good health.

This chain joins TRBV5-1 and TRBJ2-7; the D gene is possibly TRBD2 (5 bases). CDR3 size: 15 residues. Trimming removed 4 bases at V and 2 bases at J, with 16 bases between. From germline, CDR1 is SGHRS and CDR2 YFSETQ. The CDR3 loop reads CASSTHPDWAYEQYF. For the CDR3, the DNA is TGCGCCAGCAGCACCCACCCGGACTGGGCCTACGAGCAGTACTTC. Full variable domain (outside the CDR3, taken from reference TRBV5-1 and TRBJ2-7): KAGVTQTPRYLIKTRGQQVTLSCSPISGHRSVSWYQQTPGQGLQFLFEYFSETQRNKGNFPGRFSGRQFSNSRSEMNVSTLELGDSALYLCASSTHPDWAYEQYFGPGTRLTVT.

This clonotype was picked up many times. J is TRBJ2-1 and V is TRBV5-1, with no clear D. Germline assignment: CDR1 SGHRS and CDR2 YFSETQ. Between the trimmed V and J ends, which lost 4 bases and 2 bases, there was a span of 13 bases. There are 15 residues in the CDR3. This CDR3 reads CASSTGVSPYNEQFF. CDR3 coding DNA: TGCGCCAGCAGCACTGGAGTATCCCCCTACAATGAGCAGTTCTTC.

The chain recombines TRBV29-1 with TRBJ2-2; D may correspond to TRBD1 or TRBD2 (5 bases each). The ends were cut back, 4 bases at V and 7 bases at J, with 10 bases in the middle. The germline V gene encodes CDR1 SQVTM and CDR2 ANQGSEA. The CDR3 is made up of 12 amino acids. CDR3 DNA sequence: TGCAGCGTTGGGGGGTATAGCGGGGAGCTGTTTTTT. Translated: CSVGGYSGELFF.

The chain joins TRBV14 to TRBJ2-2; no clear D gene. The germline V and J ends were trimmed by 0 bases and 6 bases, with 8 bases remaining between them. Germline CDR1 SGHDN, CDR2 FVKESK. The CDR3 is made up of 14 amino acids. DNA of the CDR3: TGTGCCAGCAGCCAAGATTTACTGGCCGGGGAGCTGTTTTTT. The encoded protein is CASSQDLLAGELFF.

The rearrangement uses TRBV12-3 or TRBV12-4 and TRBJ2-2; D is unclear. CDR3 length: 14 residues. V shed 3 bases and J shed 1 base, with 6 bases lying between them. CDR3 loop: CASSFLLNTGELFF. CDR3 nucleotide sequence: TGTGCCAGCAGTTTTCTTCTGAACACCGGGGAGCTGTTTTTT.

This clonotype was recorded many times. The chain links TRBV12-3 or TRBV12-4 to TRBJ2-7; D unclear. The CDR3 sequence is 13 residues long. V lost 4 bases and J lost 2, with 9 bases in between. CDR3 sequence: CASSSPPTYEQYF. The DNA of the CDR3 is TGTGCCAGCAGTTCCCCGCCAACCTACGAGCAGTACTTC.

The chain recombines TRBV7-3 with TRBJ2-3; 8 bases match TRBD2. The CDR3 runs to 16 residues. Trimming took 4 bases from V and 4 from J; bases not matched to a gene: 10. Germline loops: CDR1 SGHTA, CDR2 FQGTGA. The DNA for the CDR3 is TGTGCCAGCAGCTCCCCATATAACGGGAGGGCAGATACGCAGTATTTT. This codes for CASSSPYNGRADTQYF.

V is TRBV28 and J is TRBJ2-7, with 7 bases matching TRBD1. CDR1 MDHEN and CDR2 SYDVKM come from the germline V gene. V dropped 6 bases and J dropped 3; count of bases not matched to a gene: 8. This CDR3 has 14 residues. CDR3 DNA sequence: TGTGCCAGCAGCTCGGGACAGTCCTACTACGAGCAGTACTTC. As protein: CASSSGQSYYEQYF.

This clonotype was seen a handful of times. CDR3 sequence (DNA): TGTGCCAGCAGCCAGTCCCTCTCCTACGAGCAGTACTTC. Protein: CASSQSLSYEQYF. The genes are TRBV14 and TRBJ2-7; D is ambiguous. Germline lookup yields CDR1 SGHDN and CDR2 FVKESK. This CDR3 region has 13 residues. Trimming left V 3 bases short and J 0 bases short, with 6 bases between.

The sample holds a few counts of this clonotype. The chain uses TRBV11-2 and TRBJ1-4; D unclear. The germline V and J ends were trimmed by 5 bases and 7 bases, with 17 bases remaining between them. Germline-derived CDR1 and CDR2 are SGHAT and FQNNGV. The CDR3 is 15 residues long. The CDR3 loop reads CASSLAGGPTEKLFF. The CDR3 DNA follows: TGTGCCAGCAGCCTAGCGGGAGGGCCTACTGAAAAACTGTTTTTT.

This chain connects TRBV9 to TRBJ2-1, with TRBD2 matching over 9 bases. V lost 4 bases, J lost 6 bases, and 11 bases stayed unmatched. The CDR3 is made up of 16 amino acids. Germline V CDR1 and CDR2: SGDLS, YYNGEE. The chain's CDR3 is CASSPSGAGGFNEQFF. The DNA for the CDR3 is TGTGCCAGCAGCCCCTCGGGAGCGGGAGGTTTCAATGAGCAGTTCTTC.

The rearrangement links TRBV7-8 to TRBJ2-1; the match to TRBD1 covers 9 bases. This CDR3 is built from 13 residues. Trimming cost V 6 bases and J 7 bases; bases outside gene matches: 4. Looked up from germline, CDR1 is SGHVS and CDR2 is FQNEAQ. For the CDR3, the DNA is TGTGCCAGCAGGGACAGGGGCCAGAATGAGCAGTTCTTC. This encodes CASRDRGQNEQFF. Full variable domain (missing parts from reference TRBV7-8 and TRBJ2-1): GAGVSQSPRYKVAKRGQDVALRCDPISGHVSLFWYQQALGQGPEFLTYFQNEAQLDKSGLPSDRFFAERPEGSVSTLKIQRTQQEDSAVYLCASRDRGQNEQFFGPGTRLTVL.

The rearrangement joins TRBV20-1 to TRBJ2-3; 9 bases are shared with TRBD2. The germline gives CDR1 DFQATT, CDR2 SNEGSKA (reference sequence). The CDR3 has 13 residues. The trim removed 7 bases at V and 1 base at J, leaving 3 bases unmatched. The CDR3 bases are TGCAGTGTTGGCGGGGGGGGCACAGATACGCAGTATTTT. It codes for CSVGGGGTDTQYF.

The CDR3 coding sequence is TGTGCCAGCAGTTTGGGACAGGGGTTACAACAGCCCCAGCATTTT. Encoded protein: CASSLGQGLQQPQHF. The genes are TRBV12-3 or TRBV12-4 and TRBJ1-5, with 10 nucleotides matching TRBD1. V gave up 3 bases and J gave up 7 bases; unmatched junction bases: 6. This CDR3 contains 15 residues.

Many counts were recorded for this clonotype. The gene calls are TRBV28 and TRBJ2-1; D possibly corresponds to TRBD2 (7 bases). Trimming removed 6 bases at V and 0 bases at J, with 18 bases between. The CDR3 extends over 17 amino acids. In germline, CDR1 is MDHEN, CDR2 SYDVKM. CDR3 protein: CASSVPAGASSYNEQFF. DNA for the CDR3: TGTGCCAGCAGCGTACCGGCGGGGGCGAGCTCCTACAATGAGCAGTTCTTC. Variable domain in full (rest from reference TRBV28 and TRBJ2-1): DVKVTQSSRYLVKRTGEKVFLECVQDMDHENMFWYRQDPGLGLRLIYFSYDVKMKEKGDIPEGYSVSREKKERFSLILESASTNQTSMYLCASSVPAGASSYNEQFFGPGTRLTVL.